This TCR beta chain was found in a study of blood T cell repertoires in COVID-19. Whole-study context: COVID-19 samples collected from the United States, Italy and Spain covered acute and convalescent phases. PBMCs, B-cell-depleted T cells, or T cells provided the cDNA or gDNA that made up the material.

In the original processing: Amplification from reference gene primers served as the basis for estimated nucleated cell counts. Data came from immunoSEQ multiplex PCR; TCRdb stores just in-frame clones and leaves some out. The V and J calls and clone size were taken over from that table, and D and trimming were inferred from the DNA. This sample has 60,000 or so clones, with 85% to 90% found just once. Per the germline V gene, CDR1 is SQVTM and CDR2 is ANQGSEA. J lost 7 bases, V lost 6 bases, and 6 bases had no gene match. The CDR3 runs 12 residues. The source is a human donor with active COVID-19. The donor label of this sample is uncertain. The chain combines TRBV29-1 with TRBJ1-2; 9 nucleotides match TRBD1. Sequencing was done on a sample of peripheral blood. As DNA, the CDR3 is TGCAGCGTAACCACAGGGGGCCCTGGCTACACCTTC. Amino acid sequence: CSVTTGGPGYTF. Full variable domain (remainder filled in from reference TRBV29-1 and TRBJ1-2): SAVISQKPSRDICQRGTSLTIQCQVDSQVTMMFWYRQQPGQSLTLIATANQGSEATYESGFVIDKFPISRPNLTFSTLTVSNMSPEDSSIYLCSVTTGGPGYTFGSGTRLTVV.